These 29 T cell receptor beta chains came from one sample sequenced in a study of metastatic and nonmetastatic thyroid tumors. All patients were untreated before thyroid surgery. TCRdb ran MiXCR on the PCR reads. The table lists approximately 20,000 clones, 20% to 30% of them singletons. Sample: blood. These receptors all come from a male donor with papillary thyroid cancer or a benign thyroid nodule (not recorded which). Some clones in this sample may be carry-over from other donors' samples.

The chain is built from TRBV27 and TRBJ2-7; D is perhaps TRBD1 or TRBD2 (6 bases each). Trimming shortened V by 2 bases and J by 5 bases, and 10 bases separated the two germline ends. CDR3 length: 13 amino acids. The germline gives CDR1 MNHEY, CDR2 SMNVEV (reference sequence). The CDR3 nucleotides are TGTGCCAGCAGTTTACCAGGGGAGGACGAGCAGTACTTC. It codes for CASSLPGEDEQYF.

This clone occurred many times. The chain has TRBV5-6 and TRBJ2-3; no clear D gene. CDR1 is SGHDT, CDR2 YYEEEE, per germline. The length of the CDR3 is 13 residues. V was trimmed by 1 base and J by 4 bases, leaving 7 bases between them. DNA of the CDR3: TGTGCCAGCAGCTTGCCGGTCGCAGATACGCAGTATTTT. Translated: CASSLPVADTQYF. The variable domain in full, with the rest retrieved from reference TRBV5-6 and TRBJ2-3, is DAGVTQSPTHLIKTRGQQVTLRCSPKSGHDTVSWYQQALGQGPQFIFQYYEEEERQRGNFPDRFSGHQFPNYSSELNVNALLLGDSALYLCASSLPVADTQYFGPGTRLTVL.

Relative to its sample, this clone is medium-sized. This chain connects TRBV10-1 to TRBJ2-7; D is uncertain. Germline V gene lookup returns CDR1 WNHNN and CDR2 SYGVQD (reference sequence). The CDR3 is 13 residues long. Trimming pared 6 bases from V and 2 bases from J, leaving 11 bases between. CDR3 nucleotide sequence: TGCGCCAGCAGCGGTCGCCCCCCCTACGAGCAGTACTTC. Amino acid sequence: CASSGRPPYEQYF.

Within the sample, this clone is medium-sized. The V and J genes are TRBV11-3 and TRBJ2-2; the match to TRBD1 covers 8 bases. The CDR3 sequence is 16 residues long. V gave up 4 bases and J gave up 5 bases; unmatched junction bases: 9. In germline, CDR1 is SGHNT, CDR2 YENEEA. CDR3 DNA: TGTGCCAGCAGCTGGACAGGGCCACGAGGGACCGGGGAGCTGTTTTTT. Amino acid sequence: CASSWTGPRGTGELFF. The full variable domain, completed using reference TRBV11-3 and TRBJ2-2, is EAGVVQSPRYKIIEKKQPVAFWCNPISGHNTLYWYLQNLGQGPELLIRYENEEAVDDSQLPKDRFSAERLKGVDSTLKIQPAELGDSAVYLCASSWTGPRGTGELFFGEGSRLTVL.

This rearrangement joins TRBV12-5 to TRBJ2-1; perhaps TRBD1 as D (5 bases). The V gene's germline CDR1 is LGHNT and CDR2 FRNRAP. Between the trimmed V and J ends, which lost 7 bases and 4 bases, there was a span of 20 bases. This CDR3 comprises 16 residues. The DNA for the CDR3 is TGTGCTAGTGCCTCGGACATTTTGACTGGGTACAATGAGCAGTTCTTC. Its protein product is CASASDILTGYNEQFF. The whole variable domain, filled in from reference TRBV12-5 and TRBJ2-1, reads DARVTQTPRHKVTEMGQEVTMRCQPILGHNTVFWYRQTMMQGLELLAYFRNRAPLDDSGMPKDRFSAEMPDATLATLKIQPSEPRDSAVYFCASASDILTGYNEQFFGPGTRLTVL.

This clone has a count of ten or more. This sequence joins TRBV5-1 and TRBJ2-5; D may be TRBD1 or TRBD2 (6 bases each). V lost 1 base, J lost 5 bases, and 9 bases lay in between. Germline values: CDR1 SGHRS, CDR2 YFSETQ. This CDR3 spans 13 amino acids. The CDR3 DNA reads TGCGCCAGCAGCTTGCAGGGGAGGGAGACCCAGTACTTC. Its translation is CASSLQGRETQYF.

The chain employs TRBV2 and TRBJ1-2, with a possible D match to TRBD1 (6 bases). The CDR3 runs 13 residues. V lost 11 bases to trimming and J lost 1 base, with 14 bases between them. Per germline, CDR1 SNHLY and CDR2 FYNNEI. The chain's CDR3 is CAGEGGDNYGYTF. CDR3 sequence (DNA): TGTGCCGGAGAGGGGGGCGATAACTATGGCTACACCTTC.

The V and J genes are TRBV7-2 and TRBJ2-3; possible D gene TRBD2, 6 bases. The CDR3 has 14 residues. Per germline, CDR1 SGHTA and CDR2 FQGNSA. V dropped 3 bases and J dropped 5 bases, with 12 bases sitting between them. The DNA for the CDR3 is TGTGCCAGCAGCTTTGGGGGAGGTGGAGATACGCAGTATTTT. It specifies CASSFGGGGDTQYF.

In this sample, this clone is medium-sized (0.01 to 0.1%). The chain employs TRBV2 and TRBJ2-2; D gene uncertain. Germline CDR1 reads SNHLY; CDR2 reads FYNNEI. Trimming pared 6 bases from V and 3 bases from J, leaving 5 bases between. The CDR3 contains 12 residues. The CDR3 region is CASRVHTGELFF. CDR3 coding DNA: TGTGCCAGCAGGGTTCACACCGGGGAGCTGTTTTTT.

The chain couples TRBV20-1 to TRBJ2-1; TRBD2 matches at 13 bases. Germline V gene data show CDR1 as DFQATT and CDR2 as SNEGSKA (reference sequence). V shed 5 bases and J 6 bases; nucleotides not matched to a gene: 4. There are 14 residues in the CDR3. The CDR3 protein is CSALLAGGLNEQFF. The CDR3 nucleotides are TGCAGTGCTTTACTAGCGGGAGGGCTCAATGAGCAGTTCTTC.

This clone is labeled medium-sized. The rearrangement uses TRBV7-2 and TRBJ2-7; a possible D gene is TRBD1 (7 bases). Germline V lookup: CDR1 SGHTA, CDR2 FQGNSA. Trimming removed 0 bases at V and 3 bases at J, with 15 bases between. The CDR3 spans 16 residues. CDR3 in DNA: TGTGCCAGCAGCTTAGCAGGTACAGGGGACTTCTACGAGCAGTACTTC. It encodes CASSLAGTGDFYEQYF.

There are many counts of this clone. The rearrangement joins TRBV2 to TRBJ1-3; D is perhaps TRBD1 (5 bases). Trimming took 3 bases from V and 6 from J, leaving 9 bases between them. This CDR3 comprises 13 residues. CDR1 is SNHLY, CDR2 FYNNEI, per germline. The CDR3 DNA sequence: TGTGCCAGCAGTGACCAGGGTCTAAACACCATATATTTT. As protein: CASSDQGLNTIYF. Supplemented by reference TRBV2 and TRBJ1-3, the full variable domain reads EPEVTQTPSHQVTQMGQEVILRCVPISNHLYFYWYRQILGQKVEFLVSFYNNEISEKSEIFDDQFSVERPDGSNFTLKIRSTKLEDSAMYFCASSDQGLNTIYFGEGSWLTVV.

The gene calls are TRBV20-1 and TRBJ2-7; D tentatively reads TRBD1 or TRBD2 (6 bases each). CDR1 and CDR2 from the germline V gene are DFQATT and SNEGSKA (reference sequence). The V and J ends lost 3 bases and 3 bases respectively, with 18 bases between them. The CDR3 extends over 15 amino acids. The CDR3 DNA reads as TGCAGTGCTAGGCACAGCGGAGGGGGACTCTACGAGCAGTACTTC. It codes for CSARHSGGGLYEQYF.

The CDR3 reads CASSSAGGLTDTQYF. The CDR3 region has the DNA TGTGCCAGCAGTTCAGCGGGGGGACTCACAGATACGCAGTATTTT. This sequence joins TRBV12-3 or TRBV12-4 and TRBJ2-3, with TRBD2 matching over 9 bases. V shed 4 bases, J shed 2 bases, and the junction held 4 bases outside the gene matches. This CDR3 region has 15 residues.

This clone rates as medium-sized. The chain joins TRBV28 to TRBJ1-2; possibly TRBD1 for D (5 bases). V was pared by 5 bases and J by 7 bases, with 20 bases between. Germline-derived CDR1 and CDR2 are MDHEN and SYDVKM. This CDR3 spans 15 amino acids. The CDR3 region is CASSPGGVLGSGYTF. For the CDR3, the DNA is TGTGCCAGCAGTCCTGGAGGGGTGTTGGGCAGTGGCTACACCTTC.

This clone was counted a few times. The rearrangement links TRBV6-2 or TRBV6-3 to TRBJ1-5; D gene ambiguous. The CDR3 is 18 amino acids. V was shortened by 5 bases and J by 0 bases, with 20 bases between the two germline ends. Germline lookup yields CDR1 MNHEY and CDR2 SVGEGT. As DNA, the CDR3 is TGTGCCAGCAGTCCTACGGGGATCGGAGGAGATAGCAATCAGCCCCAGCATTTT. Its translation is CASSPTGIGGDSNQPQHF.

There are many counts of this clone. The chain links TRBV7-2 to TRBJ2-5, with D maybe TRBD2 (6 bases). The CDR3 sequence is 14 residues long. Trimming pared 5 bases from V and 5 bases from J, leaving 15 bases between. Germline V gives CDR1 SGHTA, CDR2 FQGNSA. CDR3 region: CASSPPGAGETQYF. In nucleotides, the CDR3 is TGTGCCAGCAGCCCACCCGGGGCGGGGGAGACCCAGTACTTC.

This clone was seen a single time. The chain employs TRBV20-1 and TRBJ2-7; the match to TRBD2 covers 12 bases. The V segment lost 3 bases and the J segment 5 bases; nucleotides outside the gene matches: 5. The CDR3 runs to 14 residues. Looked up from germline, CDR1 is DFQATT and CDR2 is SNEGSKA (reference sequence). In nucleotides, the CDR3 is TGCAGTGCTAGGGCTAGCGGGAGGGCTAACGAGCAGTACTTC. Encoded protein: CSARASGRANEQYF.

This clone was found a few times. The chain carries TRBV27 and TRBJ1-6; D ambiguous. Trimming removed 5 bases from V and 7 bases from J, with 12 bases in between. The CDR3 has 14 residues. The germline gives CDR1 MNHEY, CDR2 SMNVEV (reference sequence). In DNA, the CDR3 is TGTGCCAGCAGTCTCACAGAAACCAATTCACCCCTCCACTTT. This sequence encodes CASSLTETNSPLHF.

By proportion, this clone is medium-sized (0.01 to 0.1%). The chain carries TRBV5-1 and TRBJ1-6; D gene ambiguous. The CDR3 spans 17 residues. CDR1 and CDR2 from the germline V gene are SGHRS and YFSETQ. V was pared by 4 bases and J by 7 bases, with 21 bases between. CDR3 loop: CASSKQTAGRTNSPLHF. The CDR3 region has the DNA TGCGCCAGCAGCAAACAAACTGCCGGGAGAACGAATTCACCCCTCCACTTT.

The chain combines TRBV11-1 with TRBJ2-3, with TRBD1 as a possible D gene (5 bases). The CDR3 loop spans 15 amino acids. Looked up from germline, CDR1 is SGHAT and CDR2 is FQDESV (reference sequence). The germline V and J ends were trimmed by 4 bases and 2 bases, with 13 bases remaining between them. The CDR3: CASSSGCQNTDTQYF. CDR3 bases: TGTGCCAGCAGCTCAGGGTGTCAAAACACAGATACGCAGTATTTT.

Many counts were recorded for this clone. V gene TRBV28 combines with J gene TRBJ1-4, with 10 bases aligning to TRBD1. Germline lookup yields CDR1 MDHEN and CDR2 SYDVKM. The V and J ends lost 5 bases and 5 bases, in that order; junction bases with no gene match: 8. The CDR3 runs to 16 residues. The CDR3 reads CASSPDRGRGNEKLFF. CDR3 bases: TGTGCCAGCAGTCCTGACAGGGGGCGGGGGAATGAAAAACTGTTTTTT.

This clone was detected a few times. The chain employs TRBV27 and TRBJ2-2, with 7 bases fitting TRBD1. CDR1 MNHEY and CDR2 SMNVEV come from the germline V gene (reference sequence). The CDR3 covers 14 residues. V lost 6 bases to trimming and J lost 6 bases; unmatched junction nucleotides: 7. The CDR3 protein is CASSPKTGSGELFF. The CDR3 DNA sequence: TGTGCCAGCAGCCCTAAGACAGGGTCCGGGGAGCTGTTTTTT.

This clone was recorded a few times. The chain couples TRBV11-2 to TRBJ2-7, with D tentatively TRBD2 (7 bases). Trimming left V 0 bases short and J 2 bases short, with 14 bases between. The CDR3 covers 16 residues. Germline-derived CDR1 and CDR2 are SGHAT and FQNNGV. DNA for the CDR3: TGTGCCAGCAGCTTAGAGGTGGGGGGGCGAACCTACGAGCAGTACTTC. Protein: CASSLEVGGRTYEQYF.

This chain connects TRBV6-1 to TRBJ2-3; no clear D gene. This CDR3 comprises 13 residues. In germline, CDR1 is MNHNS, CDR2 SASEGT. V was shortened by 0 bases and J by 4 bases, with 5 bases between the two germline ends. This chain's CDR3 is CASSEAGSDTQYF. In DNA, the CDR3 is TGTGCCAGCAGTGAAGCGGGTTCAGATACGCAGTATTTT.

This chain links TRBV10-2 with TRBJ1-2; unclear D gene. The CDR3 runs 14 residues. V was shortened by 5 bases and J by 4 bases, with 14 bases between the two germline ends. Germline CDR1 reads WSHSY; CDR2 reads SAAADI. Written as DNA, the CDR3 is TGCGCCAGCAGTTGGGCGGAAGTTGGCTATGGCTACACCTTC. The encoded protein is CASSWAEVGYGYTF.

This chain links TRBV12-3 or TRBV12-4 with TRBJ2-2; 8 bases align to TRBD1. With 4 bases clipped from V and 7 bases from J, the junction kept 11 bases outside the gene matches. This CDR3 comprises 16 residues. Here the CDR3 DNA reads TGTGCCAGCAGTTCCTATGGACAGGGAAGGAGCGGGGAGCTGTTTTTT. This encodes CASSSYGQGRSGELFF.

The chain couples TRBV5-1 to TRBJ1-2; possibly TRBD1 for D (6 bases). Trimming removed 0 bases at V and 5 bases at J, with 11 bases between. Per germline, CDR1 SGHRS and CDR2 YFSETQ. The CDR3 sequence is 14 residues long. The CDR3 bases are TGCGCCAGCAGCTTGGAACAGGGTGGTTATGGCTACACCTTC. This encodes CASSLEQGGYGYTF.

This clone has ten or more counts. The chain uses TRBV5-1 and TRBJ2-7, with D unresolved. Per the germline V gene, CDR1 is SGHRS and CDR2 is YFSETQ. V shed 1 base and J shed 2 bases, with 10 bases lying between them. The CDR3 has 14 amino acids. CDR3 protein: CASSLSVAAYEQYF. The CDR3 DNA follows: TGCGCCAGCAGCTTGTCCGTGGCGGCCTACGAGCAGTACTTC.